Sequencing of this T cell receptor beta chain was carried out in a study of blood T cells in healthy people across ages. The CDR3 consists of 14 residues. The germline V gene encodes CDR1 MGHRA and CDR2 YSYEKL. With 4 bases removed from V and 6 bases from J, the gap between germline ends came to 15 bases. Overall study findings and caveats: A strong correlation between TCR beta diversity and naive T cell percentage was seen. Age brought a roughly linear fall in TCR beta diversity measured per million T cells. Naive CD4+ cells and diversity were both higher in long-lived donors than in aged donors.

Of note for this clonotype: Its target is not known.

Combining a sample-barcoded 5' primer with a J-beta primer mix, a second PCR ran for roughly 7 to 12 cycles. Every single cDNA molecule received a tag from a template-switch adaptor with 12 random nucleotides. TCRdb used MiXCR to reprocess the 5' RACE reads, holding one entry per CDR3 protein. This table holds about 1.5 million distinct CDR3 sequences, approximately 38% found once. The gene calls are TRBV4-1 and TRBJ1-2, with a tentative D call TRBD1 (6 bases). The sequencing sample was made of blood. This TCR derives from a woman between 18 and 29 years old in good health. In DNA, the CDR3 is TGCGCCAGCAGCCTCTACGGGGGCGACCATGGCTACACCTTC. Amino acids: CASSLYGGDHGYTF.